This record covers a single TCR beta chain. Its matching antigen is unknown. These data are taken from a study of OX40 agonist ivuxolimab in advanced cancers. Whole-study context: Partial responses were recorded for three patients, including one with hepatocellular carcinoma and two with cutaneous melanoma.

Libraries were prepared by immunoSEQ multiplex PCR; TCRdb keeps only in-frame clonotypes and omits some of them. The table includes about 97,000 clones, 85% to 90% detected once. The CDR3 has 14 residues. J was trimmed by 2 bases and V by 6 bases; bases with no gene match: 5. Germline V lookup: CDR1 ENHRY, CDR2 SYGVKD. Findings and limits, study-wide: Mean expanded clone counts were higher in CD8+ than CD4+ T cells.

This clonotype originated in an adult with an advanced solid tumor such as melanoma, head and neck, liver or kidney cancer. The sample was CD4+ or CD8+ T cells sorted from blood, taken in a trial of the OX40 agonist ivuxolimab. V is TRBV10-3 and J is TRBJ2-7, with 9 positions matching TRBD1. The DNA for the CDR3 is TGTGCCATCAGCGGGGACAGGGCAACCTACGAGCAGTACTTC. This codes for CAISGDRATYEQYF.